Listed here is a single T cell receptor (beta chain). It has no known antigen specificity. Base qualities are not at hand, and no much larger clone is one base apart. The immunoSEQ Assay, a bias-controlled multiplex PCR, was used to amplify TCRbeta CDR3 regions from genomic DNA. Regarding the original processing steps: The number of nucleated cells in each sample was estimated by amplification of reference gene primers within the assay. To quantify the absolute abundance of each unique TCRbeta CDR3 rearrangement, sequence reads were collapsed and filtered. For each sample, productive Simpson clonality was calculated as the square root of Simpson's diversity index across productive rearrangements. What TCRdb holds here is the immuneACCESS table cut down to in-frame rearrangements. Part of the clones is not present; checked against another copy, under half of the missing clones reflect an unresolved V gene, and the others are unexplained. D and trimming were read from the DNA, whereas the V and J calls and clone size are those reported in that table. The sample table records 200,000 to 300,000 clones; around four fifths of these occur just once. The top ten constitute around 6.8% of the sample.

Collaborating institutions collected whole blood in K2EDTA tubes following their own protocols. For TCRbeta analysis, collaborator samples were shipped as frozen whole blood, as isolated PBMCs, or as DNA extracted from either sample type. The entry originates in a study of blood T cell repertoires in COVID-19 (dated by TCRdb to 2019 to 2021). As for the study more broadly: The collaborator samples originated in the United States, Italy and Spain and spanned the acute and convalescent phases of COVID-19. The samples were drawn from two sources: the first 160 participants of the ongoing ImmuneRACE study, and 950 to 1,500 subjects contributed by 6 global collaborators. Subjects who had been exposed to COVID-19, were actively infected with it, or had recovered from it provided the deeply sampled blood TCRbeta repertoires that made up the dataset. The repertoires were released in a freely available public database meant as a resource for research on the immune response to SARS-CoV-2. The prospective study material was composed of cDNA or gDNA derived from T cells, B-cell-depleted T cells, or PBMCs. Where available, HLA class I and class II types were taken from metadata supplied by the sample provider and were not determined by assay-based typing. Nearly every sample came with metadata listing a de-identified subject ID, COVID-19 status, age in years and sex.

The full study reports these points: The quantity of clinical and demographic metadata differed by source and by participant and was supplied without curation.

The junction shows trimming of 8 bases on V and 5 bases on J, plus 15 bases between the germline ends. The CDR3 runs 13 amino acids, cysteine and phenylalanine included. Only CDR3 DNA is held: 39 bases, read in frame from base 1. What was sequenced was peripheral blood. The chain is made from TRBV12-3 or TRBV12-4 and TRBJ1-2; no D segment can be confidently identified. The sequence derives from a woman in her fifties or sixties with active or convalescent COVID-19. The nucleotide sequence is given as TGTGCCAGCCGACCTTCAGACGGGTATGGCTACACCTTC. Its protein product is CASRPSDGYGYTF.